These 19 T cell receptor beta chains came from one sample sequenced in a study of circulating and synovial CD4+ cells in juvenile arthritis. Assay used: immunoSEQ multiplex PCR; TCRdb lists only in-frame clones, some missing. The sample includes about 34,000 clones, about 95% of them seen just once. The source material was CD4+ T cells from blood. Every receptor here comes from a human donor with juvenile idiopathic arthritis.

This chain uses TRBV27 with TRBJ1-2; 9 positions agree with TRBD1. The CDR3 length is 15 residues. Germline loops: CDR1 MNHEY, CDR2 SMNVEV (reference sequence). J lost 5 bases, V lost 2 bases, and 6 bases had no gene match. CDR3 in amino acids: CASSLKTGQGYGYTF. CDR3 DNA sequence: TGTGCCAGCAGTTTAAAAACGGGACAGGGATATGGCTACACCTTC.

V usage is TRBV30 and J usage is TRBJ2-7; D remains ambiguous. The CDR3 extends over 12 amino acids. Per the germline V gene, CDR1 is GTSNPN and CDR2 is SVGIG (reference sequence). V was clipped by 3 bases and J by 2 bases, with 8 bases between them. The CDR3 here is CAWSARAYEQYF. In DNA, the CDR3 is TGTGCCTGGAGCGCCCGAGCCTACGAGCAGTACTTC.

This chain joins TRBV23-1 and TRBJ2-5; the D gene is possibly TRBD1 (5 bases). TRBV23-1 is annotated as an ORF whose role is uncertain. This CDR3 is built from 14 residues. V lost 3 bases to trimming and J lost 6 bases, with 14 bases between them. DNA for the CDR3: TGCGCCAGCAGTCATAGGCAGGGTAGAAAGACCCAGTACTTC. This gives the protein CASSHRQGRKTQYF.

The rearrangement links TRBV5-1 to TRBJ2-2, with 8 bases aligning to TRBD2. The germline CDR1 and CDR2 sequences are SGHRS and YFSETQ. The CDR3 is 14 amino acids. After removal of 5 bases from V and 5 bases from J, the junction contained 5 bases not matched to a gene. The CDR3: CASRSGSGTGELFF. CDR3 in DNA: TGCGCCAGCAGAAGCGGGAGCGGTACCGGGGAGCTGTTTTTT.

This clone was observed a single time. The J gene is TRBJ1-2, the V gene TRBV18, with D possibly matching TRBD1 (5 bases). The length of the CDR3 is 12 residues. V shed 8 bases and J shed 3 bases, with 10 bases lying between them. Looked up from germline, CDR1 is KGHSH and CDR2 is LQKENI. Here the CDR3 reads CASTREDYGYTF. CDR3 DNA sequence: TGTGCCAGCACCAGGGAGGACTATGGCTACACCTTC.

This chain uses TRBV28 with TRBJ1-5; D is ambiguous. V dropped 8 bases and J dropped 0 bases, with 20 bases sitting between them. CDR1 and CDR2 (germline): MDHEN, SYDVKM. The CDR3 runs to 17 residues. The CDR3 DNA follows: TGTGCCAGCCACCGGTTGAGACTCCTAGATAGCAATCAGCCCCAGCATTTT. This gives the protein CASHRLRLLDSNQPQHF.

J is TRBJ1-2 and V is TRBV27; D might be TRBD1 (5 bases). From germline, CDR1 is MNHEY and CDR2 SMNVEV (reference sequence). CDR3 size: 14 residues. Trimming left V 4 bases short and J 7 bases short, with 16 bases between. The CDR3 here is CASSSDWGQGGYTF. The CDR3 coding sequence is TGTGCCAGCAGTTCCGATTGGGGCCAAGGTGGCTACACCTTC.

This chain uses TRBV27 with TRBJ2-1, with D perhaps matching TRBD2 (5 bases). Germline lookup yields CDR1 MNHEY and CDR2 SMNVEV (reference sequence). The CDR3 sequence is 12 residues long. Trimming removed 2 bases at V and 10 bases at J, with 9 bases between. CDR3 DNA sequence: TGTGCCAGCAGTTTAGGACCGGGGGAGCAGTTCTTC. Its protein is CASSLGPGEQFF.

This clone has just one count. This sequence joins TRBV5-1 and TRBJ2-1; D possibly corresponds to TRBD2 (6 bases). V dropped 2 bases and J dropped 8 bases, with 14 bases sitting between them. CDR3 length: 14 residues. Germline CDR1 reads SGHRS; CDR2 reads YFSETQ. Here the CDR3 DNA reads TGCGCCAGCAGCTTAACACTAGCCGGCGATGAGCAGTTCTTC. Protein: CASSLTLAGDEQFF.

The V call is TRBV10-1, the J call TRBJ1-1, with a possible D match to TRBD1 (6 bases). Germline CDR1 reads WNHNN; CDR2 reads SYGVQD (reference sequence). The CDR3 consists of 12 residues. Trimming cost V 7 bases and J 3 bases, with 9 bases left between them. CDR3 region: CASKGVDTEAFF. The CDR3 DNA follows: TGCGCCAGCAAGGGGGTGGACACTGAAGCTTTCTTT.

The chain carries TRBV30 and TRBJ1-2; possible D gene TRBD1, 6 bases. V lost 3 bases to trimming and J lost 8 bases, with 19 bases between them. The CDR3 has 14 residues. Germline V gene data show CDR1 as GTSNPN and CDR2 as SVGIG (reference sequence). DNA for the CDR3: TGTGCCTGGAGCCGATCCGGGACACTTATCGGCTACACCTTC. Amino acid sequence: CAWSRSGTLIGYTF.

This chain uses TRBV4-1 with TRBJ1-5, with TRBD1 as a possible D gene (5 bases). The V and J ends lost 1 base and 5 bases respectively, with 12 bases between them. Germline CDR1 and CDR2: MGHRA and YSYEKL. The CDR3 loop spans 15 amino acids. CDR3 DNA: TGCGCCAGCAGCCAAGGGGGGGAGTGGGATCAGCCCCAGCATTTT. This sequence encodes CASSQGGEWDQPQHF.

This clone was seen just once. The rearrangement joins TRBV30 to TRBJ1-1; D is ambiguous. The ends were cut back, 4 bases at V and 5 bases at J, with 11 bases in the middle. Germline V gene data show CDR1 as GTSNPN and CDR2 as SVGIG (reference sequence). The CDR3 extends over 12 amino acids. The DNA for the CDR3 is TGTGCCTGGACATACGGGGTGACTGAAGCTTTCTTT. It translates to CAWTYGVTEAFF.

The rearrangement links TRBV18 to TRBJ1-2; TRBD1 aligns across 8 bases. Germline V gives CDR1 KGHSH, CDR2 LQKENI. The CDR3 length is 14 residues. Trimming took 5 bases from V and 4 from J; bases not matched to a gene: 6. CDR3 in amino acids: CASSTGQGAYGYTF. The CDR3 coding sequence is TGTGCCAGCTCAACGGGGCAGGGGGCCTATGGCTACACCTTC.

The rearrangement uses TRBV4-1 and TRBJ1-2, with 9 bases fitting TRBD1. The CDR3 sequence is 14 residues long. Losses at the gene ends were 4 bases for V and 6 bases for J; bases not matched to a gene: 6. Germline loops: CDR1 MGHRA, CDR2 YSYEKL. The CDR3 protein is CASSPAGTGNGYTF. As DNA, the CDR3 is TGCGCCAGCAGCCCCGCAGGGACAGGGAATGGCTACACCTTC.

DNA of the CDR3: TGTGCCAGCAGCTTGGAGCAGGGGCAGGGCTACACCTTC. Translated, it gives CASSLEQGQGYTF. The rearrangement joins TRBV5-6 to TRBJ1-2; D may be TRBD1 (6 bases). This CDR3 has 13 amino acids. Deletions cut 0 bases from V and 8 bases from J, with 11 bases between. Germline values: CDR1 SGHDT, CDR2 YYEEEE.

V usage is TRBV19 and J usage is TRBJ2-5, with D possibly matching TRBD1 (6 bases). Germline assignment: CDR1 LNHDA and CDR2 SQIVND (reference sequence). V was cut by 6 bases and J by 2 bases, with 19 bases left in between. The CDR3 spans 16 residues. CDR3 sequence reads: CASRPQATGRQETQYF. The DNA of the CDR3 is TGTGCCAGTAGGCCACAAGCGACAGGCCGACAAGAGACCCAGTACTTC. Together with reference TRBV19 and TRBJ2-5, the CDR3 gives the full variable domain: DGGITQSPKYLFRKEGQNVTLSCEQNLNHDAMYWYRQDPGQGLRLIYYSQIVNDFQKGDIAEGYSVSREKKESFPLTVTSAQKNPTAFYLCASRPQATGRQETQYFGPGTRLLVL.

This clone was recorded once. This chain uses TRBV5-1 with TRBJ2-5; tentative D call: TRBD2 (6 bases). This CDR3 has 15 residues. The germline V gene encodes CDR1 SGHRS and CDR2 YFSETQ. Trimming stripped 0 bases from V and 7 bases from J, with 16 bases between. CDR3 residues: CASSLAGGRGGTQYF. The CDR3 region has the DNA TGCGCCAGCAGCTTGGCTGGAGGGCGAGGAGGGACCCAGTACTTC.

In nucleotides, the CDR3 is TGTGCCAGTAGAGAACGAGGGAGTGGCAGGAGCTACGAGCAGTACTTC. Encoded protein: CASRERGSGRSYEQYF. The chain recombines TRBV19 with TRBJ2-7; possibly TRBD2 for D (5 bases). Trimming shortened V by 6 bases and J by 3 bases, and 21 bases separated the two germline ends. There are 16 residues in the CDR3. Looked up from germline, CDR1 is LNHDA and CDR2 is SQIVND (reference sequence).